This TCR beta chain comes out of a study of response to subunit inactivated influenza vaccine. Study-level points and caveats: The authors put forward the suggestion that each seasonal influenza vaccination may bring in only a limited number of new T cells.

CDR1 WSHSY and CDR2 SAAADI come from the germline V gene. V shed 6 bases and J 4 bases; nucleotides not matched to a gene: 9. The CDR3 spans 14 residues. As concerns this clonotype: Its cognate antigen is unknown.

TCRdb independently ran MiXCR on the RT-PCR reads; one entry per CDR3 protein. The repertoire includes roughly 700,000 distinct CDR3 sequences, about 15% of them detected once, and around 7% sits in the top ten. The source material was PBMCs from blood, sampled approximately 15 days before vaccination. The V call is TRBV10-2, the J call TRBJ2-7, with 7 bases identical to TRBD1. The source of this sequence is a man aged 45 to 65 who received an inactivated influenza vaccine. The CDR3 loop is CASRPTGSRYEQYF. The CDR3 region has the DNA TGCGCCAGCAGACCGACAGGGAGTAGGTACGAGCAGTACTTC.